The clone carrying this T cell receptor (beta chain) was seen ten or more times. The antigen is unknown. The sample's time point: persistent/refractory GD, antithyroid drugs over 5 years with positive TRAb. PBMC RNA was the source of the TCR library. American Thyroid Association guidelines defined Graves' disease diagnosis. The sample belongs to a study of regulatory T cells in long-lasting Graves disease. Study-wide results and limits: The number of shared public clonotypes was higher in persistent patients (2,741) than new patients (approximately 1,000).

From germline, CDR1 is SGHAT and CDR2 FQNNGV. V lost 10 bases and J 2 bases, leaving 14 bases between the germline ends. The CDR3 sequence is 14 residues long. Through Arm-PCR of CDR3 regions and iRepertoire HTBI primers, TCR beta libraries were built. TCRdb passed the multiplex PCR reads through MiXCR, listing each CDR3 protein once. The top ten clones hold 7% to 10% of a sample with some 440,000 distinct CDR3 sequences, 20% to 25% of them seen once. The chain employs TRBV11-2 and TRBJ2-2; perhaps TRBD2 as D (6 bases). This specimen was peripheral blood mononuclear cells (PBMCs), taken when the disease was refractory, from a patient treated with antithyroid drugs. This TCR derives from a female donor with Graves disease. The CDR3 protein is CATTGTPNTGELFF. The CDR3 nucleotides are TGTGCCACCACCGGGACTCCCAACACCGGGGAGCTGTTTTTT.